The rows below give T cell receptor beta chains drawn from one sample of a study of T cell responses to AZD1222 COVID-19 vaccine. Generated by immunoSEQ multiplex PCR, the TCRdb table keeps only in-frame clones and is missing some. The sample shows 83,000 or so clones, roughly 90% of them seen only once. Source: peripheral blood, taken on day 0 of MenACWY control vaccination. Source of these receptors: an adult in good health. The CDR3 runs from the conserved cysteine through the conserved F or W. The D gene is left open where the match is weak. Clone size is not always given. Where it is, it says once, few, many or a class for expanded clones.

CASSESHRDTQYF,TGTGCCAGCTCCGAGAGCCACCGAGATACGCAGTATTTT,TRBJ2-3,.,TRBV7-2,.
CAISGTGTGRAYEQYF,TGTGCCATCAGTGGGACCGGGACAGGGAGAGCCTACGAGCAGTACTTC,TRBJ2-7,few,TRBV10-3,TRBD1
CASRPASPPGYTF,TGTGCCAGCAGACCTGCCTCCCCCCCAGGCTACACCTTC,TRBJ1-2,.,TRBV6-6,.
CASATQGLGTDTQYF,TGCGCCAGCGCAACACAGGGCTTAGGCACAGATACGCAGTATTTT,TRBJ2-3,.,TRBV5-1,.
CASSLEGGGAHEKLFF,TGTGCCAGCAGCTTGGAAGGTGGAGGGGCGCATGAAAAACTGTTTTTT,TRBJ1-4,.,TRBV5-4,.
CASRSLRDRSHEQYF,TGTGCCAGCAGATCCCTCCGGGACAGATCCCACGAGCAGTACTTC,TRBJ2-7,.,TRBV11-2,TRBD1
CASSQGPSISYEQYF,TGCGCCAGCAGCCAAGGCCCTTCTATCTCCTACGAGCAGTACTTC,TRBJ2-7,.,TRBV4-3,.
CASSFEGEGDTQYF,TGTGCCAGCAGTTTCGAGGGGGAGGGAGATACGCAGTATTTT,TRBJ2-3,.,TRBV27,.
CAISEGGYTEAFF,TGTGCCATCAGTGAGGGGGGATATACTGAAGCTTTCTTT,TRBJ1-1,.,TRBV10-3,.
CASSSSQGRDTEAFF,TGTGCCAGCAGTTCGTCTCAGGGAAGGGACACTGAAGCTTTCTTT,TRBJ1-1,.,TRBV7-8,.
CASSYPGWGVDEQYF,TGTGCCAGCAGTTACCCCGGTTGGGGGGTCGACGAGCAGTACTTC,TRBJ2-7,.,TRBV6-6,.
CASSLGTANTEAFF,TGTGCCAGCAGCCTAGGGACAGCCAACACTGAAGCTTTCTTT,TRBJ1-1,.,TRBV7-9,TRBD1
CASSLVRVGMAGFETQYF,TGTGCCAGCAGCTTAGTACGTGTTGGTATGGCGGGATTTGAGACCCAGTACTTC,TRBJ2-5,.,TRBV11-2,.
CASRQQGARGELFF,TGTGCCAGCAGGCAACAGGGGGCGAGGGGGGAGCTGTTTTTT,TRBJ2-2,.,TRBV25-1,TRBD1
CASSQAGVYEQYF,TGTGCCAGCAGCCAAGCCGGGGTCTACGAGCAGTACTTC,TRBJ2-7,.,TRBV3-1/TRBV3-2,.
CASSKGPNNQPQHF,TGTGCCAGCAGCAAGGGTCCTAATAATCAGCCCCAGCATTTT,TRBJ1-5,.,TRBV28,.
CASSQFDRAYYGYTF,TGTGCCAGCAGCCAATTCGACAGGGCCTACTATGGCTACACCTTC,TRBJ1-2,.,TRBV3-1/TRBV3-2,TRBD1
CASSLSAGTYTYEQYF,TGTGCCAGCAGTTTATCTGCCGGGACGTACACCTACGAGCAGTACTTC,TRBJ2-7,once,TRBV27,.
CASSTTDNPRGEQFF,TGTGCCAGCAGTACCACCGACAACCCCCGGGGTGAGCAGTTCTTC,TRBJ2-1,.,TRBV28,.
CASSLDRRSSYEQYF,TGCGCCAGCAGCTTGGACAGAAGAAGCTCCTACGAGCAGTACTTC,TRBJ2-7,.,TRBV5-1,.
CASSVSWTGSTDTQYF,TGTGCCAGCAGCGTCTCTTGGACAGGGAGCACAGATACGCAGTATTTT,TRBJ2-3,.,TRBV9,TRBD1
CASGCQGQASSTDTQYF,TGTGCCAGCGGATGCCAGGGACAGGCCTCTAGCACAGATACGCAGTATTTT,TRBJ2-3,.,TRBV21-1,.
CASSFTGTGTGNTIYF,TGTGCCAGCAGTTTTACCGGGACAGGGACAGGAAACACCATATATTTT,TRBJ1-3,.,TRBV28,TRBD1
CAWHPGGLRKLFF,TGTGCCTGGCACCCTGGGGGATTGAGAAAACTGTTTTTT,TRBJ1-4,once,TRBV30,.
CASSQSTSQYF,TGTGCCAGCAGCCAATCGACTAGTCAGTACTTC,TRBJ2-5,.,TRBV3-1/TRBV3-2,.
CASSPGQGGEKLFF,TGTGCCAGTTCGCCGGGACAGGGGGGTGAAAAACTGTTTTTT,TRBJ1-4,.,TRBV19,TRBD1
CASSQVVTVNTEAFF,TGCGCCAGCAGCCAAGTTGTCACCGTAAACACTGAAGCTTTCTTT,TRBJ1-1,.,TRBV4-3,.
CAWSESVFGTGNQPQHF,TGTGCCTGGAGTGAATCGGTGTTTGGGACAGGCAATCAGCCCCAGCATTTT,TRBJ1-5,.,TRBV30,TRBD1
CASSLYGFYEQYF,TGTGCCAGCAGCTTATATGGGTTCTACGAGCAGTACTTC,TRBJ2-7,.,TRBV5-8,.
CASSFDRGTEAFF,TGTGCCAGCAGTTTCGACAGGGGCACTGAAGCTTTCTTT,TRBJ1-1,.,TRBV27,TRBD1
CASTPRADSYNSPLHF,TGTGCCAGTACCCCGAGGGCGGACTCCTATAATTCACCCCTCCACTTT,TRBJ1-6,.,TRBV19,.
CASSWMTDASYGYTF,TGCGCCAGCAGCTGGATGACAGATGCCTCCTATGGCTACACCTTC,TRBJ1-2,.,TRBV5-1,.
CASSGGPKAGNQPQHF,TGTGCCAGCAGTGGGGGTCCCAAAGCGGGCAATCAGCCCCAGCATTTT,TRBJ1-5,.,TRBV6-1,.
CASSLWGGNTIYF,TGTGCCAGCAGTTTATGGGGTGGAAACACCATATATTTT,TRBJ1-3,.,TRBV27,.
CASSLYDGLTGGYTF,TGCGCCAGCAGCCTGTATGACGGGCTTACGGGTGGCTACACCTTC,TRBJ1-2,.,TRBV4-1,.
CASSLGTSTEQFF,TGTGCCAGCAGCCTAGGGACTTCCACTGAGCAGTTCTTC,TRBJ2-1,.,TRBV11-2,.
CASRPRQVNRNGVFF,TGTGCCAGCAGGCCCCGGCAGGTGAATCGAAACGGGGTGTTTTTT,TRBJ1-4,.,TRBV6-5,.
CASSGDFYEQYF,TGTGCCAGCAGCGGGGACTTCTACGAGCAGTACTTC,TRBJ2-7,once,TRBV27,.
CASSLIGTGGRGGYTF,TGTGCCAGCAGCCTGATAGGTACGGGTGGACGCGGTGGCTACACCTTC,TRBJ1-2,.,TRBV28,.
CASSGQGQPQHF,TGTGCCAGCAGTGGACAGGGCCAGCCCCAGCATTTT,TRBJ1-5,.,TRBV2,TRBD1
CASSLSGSSYNEQFF,TGTGCCAGCAGCTTGAGCGGGAGCTCCTACAATGAGCAGTTCTTC,TRBJ2-1,.,TRBV5-4,TRBD2
CASSPSPGLAGGRETQYF,TGTGCCAGCAGTCCCTCTCCGGGACTAGCGGGAGGCCGGGAGACCCAGTACTTC,TRBJ2-5,.,TRBV5-4,TRBD2
CASIRGGQGNEKLFF,TGTGCCAGCATCCGAGGGGGACAGGGGAATGAAAAACTGTTTTTT,TRBJ1-4,.,TRBV6-6,TRBD1
CASSDRGYSYEQYF,TGTGCCAGCAGTGACCGGGGTTACTCCTACGAGCAGTACTTC,TRBJ2-7,.,TRBV25-1,.
CASSFQGNEQFF,TGTGCCAGCAGCTTTCAGGGCAATGAGCAGTTCTTC,TRBJ2-1,.,TRBV5-4,.
CASSSPLQGAIYGYTF,TGTGCCAGCAGTTCCCCCCTACAGGGGGCGATCTATGGCTACACCTTC,TRBJ1-2,.,TRBV6-2/TRBV6-3,TRBD1
CASSQDGYTIYF,TGTGCCAGCAGCCAAGATGGCTACACCATATATTTT,TRBJ1-3,once,TRBV14,.
CSVPRGGEMYNEQYF,TGCAGCGTCCCAAGGGGGGGCGAGATGTACAACGAGCAGTACTTC,TRBJ2-7,.,TRBV29-1,.
CASSYVSVNTEAFF,TGTGCCAGCAGTTACGTTTCGGTGAACACTGAAGCTTTCTTT,TRBJ1-1,.,TRBV6-2/TRBV6-3,.
CATRDHRSYEQYF,TGTGCCACCCGGGATCATAGGAGCTACGAGCAGTACTTC,TRBJ2-7,once,TRBV25-1,.
CATSDPAIREKLFF,TGTGCCACCAGTGACCCCGCGATTAGGGAAAAACTGTTTTTT,TRBJ1-4,few,TRBV24-1,.
CASSYFTGTYEQYF,TGTGCCAGCAGTTATTTCACAGGCACCTACGAGCAGTACTTC,TRBJ2-7,.,TRBV6-5,.
CASSSRTGARAEQYF,TGTGCCAGCAGTTCACGAACGGGGGCGCGAGCCGAGCAGTACTTC,TRBJ2-7,few,TRBV6-5,.
CASSLLASTGELFF,TGTGCCAGCAGCCTACTAGCGAGCACCGGGGAGCTGTTTTTT,TRBJ2-2,.,TRBV7-9,TRBD2